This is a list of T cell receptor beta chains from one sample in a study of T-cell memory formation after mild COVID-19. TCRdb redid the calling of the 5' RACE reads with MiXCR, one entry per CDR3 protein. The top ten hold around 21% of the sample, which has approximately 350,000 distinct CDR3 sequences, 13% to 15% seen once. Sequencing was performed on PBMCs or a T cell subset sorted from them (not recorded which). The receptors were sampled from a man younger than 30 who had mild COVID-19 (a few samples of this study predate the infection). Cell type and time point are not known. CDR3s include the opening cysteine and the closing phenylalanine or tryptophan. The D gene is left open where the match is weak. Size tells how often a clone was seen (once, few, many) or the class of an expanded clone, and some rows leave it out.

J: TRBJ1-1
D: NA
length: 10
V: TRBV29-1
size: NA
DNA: TGCAGCGCACAGGGCGGTGAAGCTTTCTTT
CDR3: CSAQGGEAFF

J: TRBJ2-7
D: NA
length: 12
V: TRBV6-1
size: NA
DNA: TGTGCCAGCGGGGGGGGCCCCTACGAGCAGTACTTC
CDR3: CASGGGPYEQYF

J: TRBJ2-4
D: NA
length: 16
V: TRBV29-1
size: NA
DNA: TGCAGCGTTGAAGAAGGCCCCTCGCCGTCTCAAAACATTCAGTACTTC
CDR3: CSVEEGPSPSQNIQYF

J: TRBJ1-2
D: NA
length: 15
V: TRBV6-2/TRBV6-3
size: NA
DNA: TGTGCCAGCCGTGTTGCCCGGGGACCCCTCTATGGCTACACCTTC
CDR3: CASRVARGPLYGYTF

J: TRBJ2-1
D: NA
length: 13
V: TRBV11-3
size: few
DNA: TGTGCCAGCAGCTCCCGCGGGGACAATGAGCAGTTCTTC
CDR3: CASSSRGDNEQFF

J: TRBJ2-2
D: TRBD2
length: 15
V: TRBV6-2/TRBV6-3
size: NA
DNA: TGTGCCAGCAGGAGTTGGCGGGGGGAGACCGGGGAGCTGTTTTTT
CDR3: CASRSWRGETGELFF

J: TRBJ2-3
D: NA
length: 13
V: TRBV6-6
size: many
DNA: TGTGCCAGCAGTTTCTCCGGGGAAGATACGCAGTATTTT
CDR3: CASSFSGEDTQYF

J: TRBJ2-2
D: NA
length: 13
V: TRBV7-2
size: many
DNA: TGTGCCAGCAGCCAGGCCAGCGCCGGGGAGCTGTTTTTT
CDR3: CASSQASAGELFF

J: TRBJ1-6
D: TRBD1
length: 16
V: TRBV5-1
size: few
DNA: TGCGCCAGCAGCTTGGCCCAAGGACAGGGAGGCTCACCCCTCCACTTT
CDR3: CASSLAQGQGGSPLHF

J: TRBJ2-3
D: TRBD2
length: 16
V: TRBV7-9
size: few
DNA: TGTGCCAGCAGCTACAGGACTAGCGGGGTCACAGATACGCAGTATTTT
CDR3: CASSYRTSGVTDTQYF

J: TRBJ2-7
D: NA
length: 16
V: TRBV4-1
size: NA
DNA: TGCGCCAGCAGCCCCCAGGGGAGCAGAACAGGCTACGAGCAGTACTTC
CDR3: CASSPQGSRTGYEQYF

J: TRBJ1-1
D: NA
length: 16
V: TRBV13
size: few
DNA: TGTGCCAGCAGCTTATCCGGCGGCGACATGAACACTGAAGCTTTCTTT
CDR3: CASSLSGGDMNTEAFF

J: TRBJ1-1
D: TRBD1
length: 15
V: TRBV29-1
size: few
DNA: TGCAGCGTTGTAGGGGACAGGGGCGTTAACACTGAAGCTTTCTTT
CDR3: CSVVGDRGVNTEAFF

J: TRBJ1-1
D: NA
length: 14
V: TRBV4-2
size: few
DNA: TGTGCCAGCAGCCAAGTCGCAGAGAACACTGAAGCTTTCTTT
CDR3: CASSQVAENTEAFF

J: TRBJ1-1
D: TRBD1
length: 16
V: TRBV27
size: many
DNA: TGTGCCAGCAGTTTAAAGGCCGGGACAGGGGGCACTGAAGCTTTCTTT
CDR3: CASSLKAGTGGTEAFF

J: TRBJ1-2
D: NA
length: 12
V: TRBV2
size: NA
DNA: TGTGCCAGCAGTGAACAGGGCCATGGCTACACCTTC
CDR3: CASSEQGHGYTF

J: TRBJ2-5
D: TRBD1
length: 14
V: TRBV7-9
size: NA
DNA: TGTGCCAGCAGCCATGGACAGGGCGGAGAGACCCAGTACTTC
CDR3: CASSHGQGGETQYF

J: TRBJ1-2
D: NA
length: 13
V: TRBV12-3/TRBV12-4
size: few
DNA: TGTGCCAGCAGTCGGGGACCGGGTCGGGGCTACACCTTC
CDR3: CASSRGPGRGYTF

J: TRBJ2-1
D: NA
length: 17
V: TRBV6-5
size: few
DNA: TGTGCCAGCAGTTACTCTAGTAGGTTTAGCTCCTACAATGAGCAGTTCTTC
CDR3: CASSYSSRFSSYNEQFF

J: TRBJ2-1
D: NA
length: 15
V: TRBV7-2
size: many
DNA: TGTGCCAGCGGCTTCCGGATAGGCAGGGCAAATGAGCAGTTCTTC
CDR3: CASGFRIGRANEQFF

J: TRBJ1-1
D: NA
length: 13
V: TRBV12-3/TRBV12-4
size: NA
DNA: TGTGCCAGCAGAACTACATTGAACACTGAAGCTTTCTTT
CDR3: CASRTTLNTEAFF

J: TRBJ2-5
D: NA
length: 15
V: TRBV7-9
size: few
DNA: TGTGCCAGCAGCTTATTAGGGGACTACCAAGAGACCCAGTACTTC
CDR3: CASSLLGDYQETQYF

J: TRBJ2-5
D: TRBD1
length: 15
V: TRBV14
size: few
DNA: TGTGCCAGCAGCCGACGGGGGGACAGGGTAGAGACCCAGTACTTC
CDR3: CASSRRGDRVETQYF

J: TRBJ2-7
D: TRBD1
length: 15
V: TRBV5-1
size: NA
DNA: TGCGCCAGCAGCTACTCCGGGACAGGGGGGTACGAGCAGTACTTC
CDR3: CASSYSGTGGYEQYF

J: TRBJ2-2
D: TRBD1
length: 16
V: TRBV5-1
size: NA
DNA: TGCGCCAGCAGCTTAGGTCCAGGGGGCGCAGCCGGGGAGCTGTTTTTT
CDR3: CASSLGPGGAAGELFF

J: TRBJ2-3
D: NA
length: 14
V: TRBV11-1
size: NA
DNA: TGTGCCAGCAGCTTAGCGGACTCCGCAGATACGCAGTATTTT
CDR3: CASSLADSADTQYF

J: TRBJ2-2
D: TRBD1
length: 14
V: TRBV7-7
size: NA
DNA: TGTGCTAGCAGCTTTGGGACAGGGATCGGGGAGCTGTTTTTT
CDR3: CASSFGTGIGELFF

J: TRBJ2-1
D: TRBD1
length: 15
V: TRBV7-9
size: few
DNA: TGTGCCAGCAGAAAGGACAGGAGCTCCTACAATGAGCAGTTCTTC
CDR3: CASRKDRSSYNEQFF

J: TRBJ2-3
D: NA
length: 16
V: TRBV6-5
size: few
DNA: TGTGCCAGCAGTTACTGGGGGTCGGTCGGCACAGATACGCAGTATTTT
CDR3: CASSYWGSVGTDTQYF

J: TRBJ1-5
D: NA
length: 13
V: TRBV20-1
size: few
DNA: TGCAGTGCTAGGGGGTTCTCTAATCAGCCCCAGCATTTT
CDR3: CSARGFSNQPQHF

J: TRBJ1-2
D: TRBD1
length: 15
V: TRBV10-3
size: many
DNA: TGTGCCATCAGTGAGGGGACAGGGAATTACTATGGCTACACCTTC
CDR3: CAISEGTGNYYGYTF

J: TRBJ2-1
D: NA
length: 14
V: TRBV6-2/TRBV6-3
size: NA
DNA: TGTGCCAGCAGTTACCGGGCCTCCATTAATGAGCAGTTCTTC
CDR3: CASSYRASINEQFF

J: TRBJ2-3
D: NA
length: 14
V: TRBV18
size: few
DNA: TGTGCCAGCTCACCGGGCAGGGACTTTGATACGCAGTATTTT
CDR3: CASSPGRDFDTQYF

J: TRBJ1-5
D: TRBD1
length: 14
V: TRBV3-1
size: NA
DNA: TGTGCCAGCAGCCTCGACAGGGTCCGGCAGCCCCAGCATTTT
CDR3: CASSLDRVRQPQHF

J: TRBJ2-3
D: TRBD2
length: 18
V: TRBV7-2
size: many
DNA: TGTGCCAGCAGCTTAGGTCCAGCGGGGAGACTAAGCACAGATACGCAGTATTTT
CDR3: CASSLGPAGRLSTDTQYF

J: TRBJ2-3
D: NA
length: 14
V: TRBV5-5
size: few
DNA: TGTGCCAGCAGCTTGGGGCGGCCGGGGGATACGCAGTATTTT
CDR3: CASSLGRPGDTQYF

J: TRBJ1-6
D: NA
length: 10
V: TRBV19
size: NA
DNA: TGTGCCGTGGGCAGTTCACCCCTCCACTTT
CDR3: CAVGSSPLHF

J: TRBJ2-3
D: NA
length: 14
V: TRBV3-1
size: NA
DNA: TGTGCCAGCAGCCCCACCACAGGGCGGGATACGCAGTATTTT
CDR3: CASSPTTGRDTQYF

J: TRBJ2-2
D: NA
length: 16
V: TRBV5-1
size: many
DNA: TGCGCCAGCAGCTTGGGTTCAGGAGTAACACCGGAGGAGCTGTTTTTT
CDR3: CASSLGSGVTPEELFF

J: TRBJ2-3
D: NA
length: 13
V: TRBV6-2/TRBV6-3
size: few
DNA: TGTGCCAGCAGCCGCATCCAGGGGGATACGCAGTATTTT
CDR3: CASSRIQGDTQYF

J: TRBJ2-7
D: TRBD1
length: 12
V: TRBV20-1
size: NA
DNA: TGCAGTGCACGACAGGGGCCCGGCGAGCAGTACTTC
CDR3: CSARQGPGEQYF

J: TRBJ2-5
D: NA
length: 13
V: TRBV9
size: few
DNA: TGTGCCAGCAGCCCCATAGTTCAAGAGACCCAGTACTTC
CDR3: CASSPIVQETQYF

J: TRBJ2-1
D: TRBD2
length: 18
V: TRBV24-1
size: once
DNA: TGTGCCACCAGTGATGGGACTAGCGGGGGCAATTCCTACAATGAGCAGTTCTTC
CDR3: CATSDGTSGGNSYNEQFF

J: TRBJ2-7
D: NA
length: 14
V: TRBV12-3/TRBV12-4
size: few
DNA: TGTGCCAGCAGTTTTTTTTGGACACCCTACGAGCAGTACTTC
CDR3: CASSFFWTPYEQYF

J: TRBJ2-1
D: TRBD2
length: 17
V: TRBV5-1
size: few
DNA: TGCGCCAGCAGTCTTGACTATAGCGGGAGCTCCTACAATGAGCAGTTCTTC
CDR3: CASSLDYSGSSYNEQFF

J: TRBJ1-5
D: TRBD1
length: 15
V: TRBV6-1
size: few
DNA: TGTGCCAGCAGTGGCACAGGGGGCTCATCCCAGCCCCAGCATTTT
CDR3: CASSGTGGSSQPQHF

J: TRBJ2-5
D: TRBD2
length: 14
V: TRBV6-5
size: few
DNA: TGTGCCAGCAGTTACTCGTCTAGCGGAGAGACCCAGTACTTC
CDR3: CASSYSSSGETQYF

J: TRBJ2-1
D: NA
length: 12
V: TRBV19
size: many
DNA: TGTGCCAGTCGGGGTAGGGTCAAGGAGCAGTTCTTC
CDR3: CASRGRVKEQFF